These 12 T cell receptor beta chains came from one sample sequenced in a study of regulatory T cells in long-lasting Graves disease. In building TCR beta libraries, iRepertoire HTBI primers were used together with Arm-PCR of CDR3 regions. In TCRdb, the multiplex PCR reads were re-called with MiXCR into one record per CDR3 protein. The data show under 300,000 distinct CDR3 sequences, with 20% seen just once and more than 11% held by the top ten. Time point meaning: newly diagnosed GD, antithyroid drugs for less than 3 months. PBMCs were the source of the RNA used for TCR sequencing. The sample was peripheral blood mononuclear cells (PBMCs), taken at new diagnosis, from a patient treated with antithyroid drugs. The receptors originated from a female donor with Graves disease.

This clonotype has a count of ten or more. The V and J genes are TRBV20-1 and TRBJ2-1, with a possible D match to TRBD1 (5 bases). V was shortened by 3 bases and J by 10 bases, with 13 bases between the two germline ends. The CDR3 totals 12 residues. Germline V gives CDR1 DFQATT, CDR2 SNEGSKA (reference sequence). The CDR3 loop reads CSARGPWGEQFF. The CDR3 nucleotides read TGCAGTGCTAGGGGGCCGTGGGGAGAGCAGTTCTTC.

Of note for this clonotype: Being one base from a much bigger clone, this may be a read error. The chain carries TRBV7-2 and TRBJ2-1; a weak D match, TRBD2 (5 bases). The DNA matches TRBJ2-3 better at its end, which makes the J call doubtful. The V gene's germline CDR1 is SGHTA and CDR2 FQGNSA. The CDR3 spans 17 residues. The CDR3 here is CASSLESGIPSTYTQYF. The CDR3 DNA sequence: TGTGCCAGCAGCTTAGAGTCCGGGATCCCGAGCACATATACGCAGTATTTT.

This clonotype was detected many times. CDR3 region: CASSLWDSGEQYF. Here the CDR3 DNA reads TGTGCCAGCAGTTTATGGGACTCAGGCGAGCAGTACTTC. The chain uses TRBV27 and TRBJ2-7, with D perhaps matching TRBD2 (6 bases). The CDR3 totals 13 residues. V was clipped by 1 base and J by 6 bases, with 10 bases between them. CDR1 and CDR2 from the germline V gene are MNHEY and SMNVEV (reference sequence).

This clonotype was seen a handful of times. This chain links TRBV6-2 or TRBV6-3 with TRBJ2-3; TRBD1 matches at 9 bases. Per germline, CDR1 MNHEY and CDR2 SVGEGT. This CDR3 comprises 14 residues. V gave up 2 bases and J gave up 6 bases; unmatched junction bases: 3. CDR3 DNA: TGTGCCAGCAGTTACAGGACAGGGGCCGATACGCAGTATTTT. Its translation is CASSYRTGADTQYF.

This clonotype was observed at least ten times. The chain joins TRBV6-5 to TRBJ1-4, with a possible D match to TRBD1 (5 bases). This CDR3 is built from 17 residues. The V end lost 0 bases, the J end lost 7 bases, and 18 bases lay between the germline ends. Germline CDR1 and CDR2: MNHEY and SVGAGI. CDR3 loop: CASSYSTRGLRGEKLFF. CDR3 in DNA: TGTGCCAGCAGTTACTCGACTCGGGGATTGAGGGGTGAAAAACTGTTTTTT.

To note about this clonotype: A much larger clone sits a single nucleotide away, making a read error possible. V is TRBV6-1 and J is TRBJ2-7; 7 positions match TRBD1. With V trimmed by 10 bases and J by 0 bases, 12 bases remained unmatched. Germline V gene data show CDR1 as MNHNS and CDR2 as SASEGT. The CDR3 is 15 residues long. The CDR3 loop is CAIAEGTEISYEQYF. The CDR3 nucleotides read TGTGCCATAGCCGAGGGGACAGAGATCTCCTACGAGCAGTACTTC.

This clonotype has a count of ten or more. The rearrangement links TRBV5-6 to TRBJ2-1; 11 nucleotides line up with TRBD2. The trim removed 0 bases at V and 8 bases at J, leaving 16 bases unmatched. CDR1 is SGHDT and CDR2 is YYEEEE in the germline V gene. The CDR3 spans 19 residues. Written as DNA, the CDR3 is TGTGCCAGCAGCTTGGGGTGGTCCCTTAGCGGGAGGGCCAAGGATGAGCAGTTCTTC. Translation gives CASSLGWSLSGRAKDEQFF.

This clonotype was counted only a few times. This likely traces to a read error, being one base from a far larger clone. The CDR3 loop is CASSLGAEQFF. The CDR3 DNA is TGTGCCAGCAGCTTAGGGGCTGAGCAGTTCTTC. V gene TRBV11-2 combines with J gene TRBJ2-1; D unclear. The CDR3 consists of 11 residues. V was pared by 1 base and J by 9 bases, with 4 bases between. CDR1 is SGHAT, CDR2 FQNNGV, per germline.

This clonotype was observed at least ten times. The chain has TRBV18 and TRBJ2-1, with 10 positions matching TRBD2. The V segment lost 1 base and the J segment 10 bases; nucleotides outside the gene matches: 4. CDR1 and CDR2 (germline): KGHSH, LQKENI. The CDR3 sequence is 14 residues long. This CDR3 reads CASSPQREGQEQFF. CDR3 DNA: TGTGCCAGCTCACCACAGCGGGAGGGTCAAGAGCAGTTCTTC.

In this sample, this clonotype turned up a few times. J is TRBJ1-4 and V is TRBV5-1; 9 nucleotides align to TRBD1. The J segment lost 7 bases and the V segment lost 2 bases, leaving 6 bases of the junction unmatched. The CDR3 runs to 15 residues. In germline, CDR1 is SGHRS, CDR2 YFSETQ. In DNA form, the CDR3 reads TGCGCCAGCAGCTTTTTTGGGGACAGGGCTGAAAAACTGTTTTTT. Translation: CASSFFGDRAEKLFF.

This clonotype came up a few times. The rearrangement links TRBV19 to TRBJ1-3, with 7 bases fitting TRBD1. This CDR3 has 18 amino acids. V shed 2 bases and J 2 bases; nucleotides not matched to a gene: 12. From germline, CDR1 is LNHDA and CDR2 SQIVND (reference sequence). The DNA for the CDR3 is TGTGCCAGTAGTATACGGGACAGTAGAATAACGCCTGGAAACACCATATATTTT. Protein sequence: CASSIRDSRITPGNTIYF.

This clonotype was counted ten times or more. The chain couples TRBV10-3 to TRBJ2-6, with a tentative D call TRBD2 (6 bases). Trimming removed 2 bases at V and 4 bases at J, with 9 bases between. The CDR3 length is 15 residues. The V gene's germline CDR1 is ENHRY and CDR2 SYGVKD. As DNA, the CDR3 is TGTGCCATCAGTGAGCGGGGGTTGGGGGCCAACGTCCTGACTTTC. Translated: CAISERGLGANVLTF.